Shown below are 17 T cell receptor beta chains from a single sample sequenced in a study of T cells in women clearing cervical HPV infection. Method: immunoSEQ multiplex PCR; TCRdb's copy keeps in-frame clones and lacks some. The sample is made up of about 39,000 clones, and the top ten hold roughly 5.8% of it. Sample: blood buffy coat. All receptors derive from a woman between 18 and 69 years old with a cervical HPV16 infection that either progressed to CIN3+ or cleared (not recorded which).

Worth noting for this clone: The read terminates 3 residues ahead of where the CDR3 ends, so the germline J gene completes it. The genes are TRBV28 and TRBJ2-3, with 11 positions matching TRBD2. CDR3 size: 17 residues. After removal of 4 bases from V and 4 bases from J, the junction contained 10 bases not matched to a gene. Per the germline V gene, CDR1 is MDHEN and CDR2 is SYDVKM. The CDR3 loop reads CASSSYSGRESADTQYF. The CDR3 bases that were read are TGTGCCAGCAGTTCCTATAGCGGGAGGGAGAGCGCAGATACG.

As to this clone: Read coverage stops 3 residues before the CDR3 terminus; the germline J gene supplies the remainder. The V and J genes are TRBV20-1 and TRBJ2-2; TRBD1 matches at 8 bases. CDR1 and CDR2 (germline): DFQATT, SNEGSKA (reference sequence). V was clipped by 6 bases and J by 6 bases; unmatched bases: 6. This CDR3 has 13 residues. The CDR3 DNA, read in part, is TGCAGTGCGCTCCAGGGGGCTGCCGGGGAG. It translates to CSALQGAAGE. The whole CDR3 region reads CSALQGAAGELFF.

Comment on this clone: The CDR3 end lies 3 residues beyond the end of the read and is filled in from the germline J gene. The rearrangement links TRBV11-2 to TRBJ2-1; TRBD1 aligns across 10 bases. The J segment lost 2 bases and the V segment lost 10 bases, leaving 2 bases of the junction unmatched. Germline V gene sequence: CDR1 SGHAT, CDR2 FQNNGV. The CDR3 spans 13 residues. CDR3 DNA, as far as it was read: TGTGCCACCGGACAGGGGGCCTACAATGAG. This codes for CATGQGAYNE. The CDR3, in full, reads CATGQGAYNEQFF.

Note on this clone: The sequenced fragment ends 3 residues before the CDR3 boundary, so the rest is inferred from the germline J gene. V is TRBV14 and J is TRBJ2-1; 8 bases line up with TRBD2. The CDR3 is 15 amino acids. Germline loops: CDR1 SGHDN, CDR2 FVKESK. V lost 4 bases to trimming and J lost 6 bases; unmatched junction nucleotides: 8. The CDR3 DNA, read in part, is TGTGCCAGCAGCCGGACTGGACTAGCTATCAATGAG. Amino acid sequence: CASSRTGLAINE. The CDR3, in full, reads CASSRTGLAINEQFF.

In the case of this clone: Read sequence stops 3 residues before the CDR3 end, and the germline J gene provides the missing end. The genes are TRBV20-1 and TRBJ2-7; no firm D call. CDR1 is DFQATT, CDR2 SNEGSKA, per germline (reference sequence). Trimming pared 3 bases from V and 3 bases from J, leaving 12 bases between. This CDR3 region has 13 residues. The CDR3 spells CSARAASSYEQYF. The covered CDR3 bases are TGCAGTGCTAGGGCGGCTTCCAGCTACGAG.

For this clone: From the germline J gene comes the end of the CDR3, since the read stops 3 residues before it. The chain is built from TRBV10-3 and TRBJ2-2, with D perhaps matching TRBD2 (6 bases). V was pared by 3 bases and J by 2 bases, with 10 bases between. CDR1 is ENHRY and CDR2 is SYGVKD in the germline V gene. The CDR3 runs to 15 residues. The sequenced part of the CDR3 DNA is TGTGCCATCAGTGAAAAGGGACTTAACACCGGGGAG. This translates into CAISEKGLNTGE. The whole CDR3 protein is CAISEKGLNTGELFF.

In regard to this clone: The read halts 3 residues ahead of the CDR3 end, with the missing end drawn from the germline J gene. V gene TRBV27 combines with J gene TRBJ2-2; 9 nucleotides line up with TRBD1. Looked up from germline, CDR1 is MNHEY and CDR2 is SMNVEV (reference sequence). The CDR3 spans 16 residues. Trimming cost V 5 bases and J 2 bases; bases outside gene matches: 6. The DNA read from the CDR3 is TGTGCCAGCAGTCCGCGGGACAGGGTCAACACCGGGGAG. Translated: CASSPRDRVNTGE. The entire CDR3 is CASSPRDRVNTGELFF.

Points on this clone: The CDR3 extends 3 residues past the end of the read, so its final part is completed from the germline J gene. This chain links TRBV10-3 with TRBJ2-7; 8 bases are a match to TRBD2. The J segment lost 5 bases and the V segment lost 4 bases, leaving 10 bases of the junction unmatched. The CDR3 extends over 15 amino acids. Per the germline V gene, CDR1 is ENHRY and CDR2 is SYGVKD. The CDR3 loop is CAISGPELAVHEQYF. CDR3 DNA, as far as it was read: TGTGCCATCAGTGGGCCGGAACTAGCGGTCCACGAG.

A word on this clone: The CDR3 is cut off 3 residues early in the read; its end comes from the germline J gene. The chain joins TRBV5-6 to TRBJ2-3; 10 bases map to TRBD2. From germline, CDR1 is SGHDT and CDR2 YYEEEE. The CDR3 runs 14 residues. The sequenced CDR3 bases are TGTGCCAGCAGCTGGAGGACTAGCGGTGAGACG. This codes for CASSWRTSGET. The whole CDR3 protein reads CASSWRTSGETQYF. The entire variable domain, with the rest obtained from reference TRBV5-6 and TRBJ2-3, is as follows: DAGVTQSPTHLIKTRGQQVTLRCSPKSGHDTVSWYQQALGQGPQFIFQYYEEEERQRGNFPDRFSGHQFPNYSSELNVNALLLGDSALYLCASSWRTSGETQYFGPGTRLTVL.

Details on this clone: The read finishes 3 residues shy of the CDR3 end, and the germline J gene is used to complete it. The rearrangement links TRBV9 to TRBJ1-2; D uncertain. Trimming stripped 4 bases from V and 2 bases from J, with 9 bases between. The germline V gene has CDR1 SGDLS and CDR2 YYNGEE. There are 13 residues in the CDR3. The part of the CDR3 DNA that was read is TGTGCCAGCAGCACCTCAGGAAACTATGGC. Protein: CASSTSGNYG. The CDR3, in full, reads CASSTSGNYGYTF.

Comment on this clone: The observed sequence ends 3 residues before the CDR3 terminus, with the missing tail filled in from the germline J gene. The V and J genes are TRBV11-3 and TRBJ2-2; 8 bases agree with TRBD2. The junction had 2 bases not matched to a gene; V was cut back by 0 bases and J by 5 bases. Germline CDR1 reads SGHNT; CDR2 reads YENEEA. This CDR3 has 15 residues. CDR3 loop: CASSLEAGGTGELFF. The sequenced CDR3 bases are TGTGCCAGCAGCTTAGAGGCGGGGGGAACCGGGGAG.

About this clone itself: The read comes to an end 3 residues before the CDR3 does, leaving the germline J gene to fill in the end. The chain links TRBV4-1 to TRBJ1-1, with D possibly being TRBD1 (5 bases). Trimming took 3 bases from V and 5 from J, leaving 16 bases between them. Germline-derived CDR1 and CDR2 are MGHRA and YSYEKL. The length of the CDR3 is 15 residues. CDR3 DNA, as far as it was read: TGCGCCAGCAGCCAGAGGATCAGGGCTAGTACTGAA. Protein: CASSQRIRASTE. The full CDR3 is CASSQRIRASTEAFF.

Remarks on this clone: The missing CDR3 end, 3 residues past where the read stops, is filled in from the germline J gene. This rearrangement joins TRBV7-9 to TRBJ2-4, with 8 nucleotides matching TRBD2. Germline assignment: CDR1 SEHNR and CDR2 FQNEAQ (reference sequence). This CDR3 spans 15 amino acids. With 5 bases clipped from V and 1 base from J, the junction kept 4 bases outside the gene matches. The CDR3 protein is CASSPGGVAKNIQYF. The CDR3 DNA, read in part, is TGTGCCAGCAGCCCGGGGGGGGTGGCCAAAAACATT.

As to this clone: The CDR3 end is not reached by the read, which stops 3 residues before it; the germline J gene fills it in. This chain connects TRBV13 to TRBJ2-1; 11 bases agree with TRBD1. With 3 bases clipped from V and 7 bases from J, the junction kept 2 bases outside the gene matches. Per the germline V gene, CDR1 is PRHDT and CDR2 is FYEKMQ (reference sequence). The length of the CDR3 is 14 residues. CDR3 loop: CASSFGTGGNEQFF. The part of the CDR3 DNA that was read is TGTGCCAGCAGCTTTGGGACAGGGGGAAATGAG.

About this clone: The CDR3 is cut off 3 residues early in the read; its end comes from the germline J gene. V usage is TRBV28 and J usage is TRBJ1-5; D unclear. Germline V gives CDR1 MDHEN, CDR2 SYDVKM. The CDR3 runs 14 residues. The V end was cut by 1 base, the J end by 1 base, with 5 bases between. CDR3 DNA, as far as it was read: TGTGCCAGCAGTTTATCTCAGAGCAATCAGCCC. Its protein product is CASSLSQSNQP. The complete CDR3 protein is CASSLSQSNQPQHF.

A word on this clone: With the read ending 3 residues before the CDR3 end, the germline J gene is used to fill in that end. The V and J genes are TRBV27 and TRBJ2-2; 9 nucleotides align to TRBD1. Per the germline V gene, CDR1 is MNHEY and CDR2 is SMNVEV (reference sequence). This CDR3 has 18 residues. CDR3 DNA, as far as it was read: TGTGCCAGCAGTTTATGGCCCGGGGACAGGGCAACTAATGAAAAG. Its protein is CASSLWPGDRATNEK. The full CDR3 protein reads CASSLWPGDRATNEKLFF.

The CDR3 bases that were read are TGTGCCAGTAGTATTAATACCGGGACCGGGGAG. Residues: CASSINTGTGE. The entire CDR3 protein reads CASSINTGTGELFF. This chain uses TRBV19 with TRBJ2-2; D unresolved. Read data end 3 residues before the CDR3 end; the end is taken from the germline J gene. CDR3 length: 14 residues. V lost 3 bases, J lost 5 bases, and 10 bases lay in between. Germline V gene data show CDR1 as LNHDA and CDR2 as SQIVND (reference sequence).